This is a list of T cell receptor beta chains from one sample in a study of regulatory T cells in long-lasting Graves disease. Via MiXCR, TCRdb re-called the multiplex PCR reads, giving one row per CDR3 protein. The profile shows a few hundred thousand distinct CDR3 sequences, 15% to 20% of them singletons. These data also formed part of another study, on T cells in Graves' hyperthyroidism and ophthalmopathy.

Source: peripheral blood mononuclear cells (PBMCs), taken at new diagnosis, from a patient treated with antithyroid drugs. The receptors originated from a woman aged 18 to 35 with Graves disease. The CDR3 runs from the conserved cysteine through the conserved F or W. D genes are given only for firm matches. Expanded clones get a size class; other rows say once, few or many, or leave the size out.

len: 14; abundance: many; v_gene: TRBV7-3; d_gene: TRBD1; j_gene: TRBJ2-1; CDR3aa: CASSLGTGYNEQFF; CDR3nt: TGTGCCAGCAGCTTGGGGACAGGCTACAATGAGCAGTTCTTC
len: 18; abundance: -; v_gene: TRBV20-1; d_gene: TRBD1; j_gene: TRBJ1-4; CDR3aa: CSADSGTGDFATNEKLFF; CDR3nt: TGCAGTGCTGACTCCGGGACAGGGGATTTTGCAACTAATGAAAAACTGTTTTTT
len: 13; abundance: -; v_gene: TRBV20-1; d_gene: -; j_gene: TRBJ2-7; CDR3aa: CSAPNHLNGEQYF; CDR3nt: TGCAGTGCTCCAAACCACCTAAACGGCGAGCAGTACTTC
len: 14; abundance: -; v_gene: TRBV7-7; d_gene: TRBD2; j_gene: TRBJ2-2; CDR3aa: CASSRDRGVGELFF; CDR3nt: TGTGCTAGCAGCCGGGACCGGGGGGTCGGGGAGCTGTTTTTT
len: 16; abundance: -; v_gene: TRBV20-1; d_gene: TRBD2; j_gene: TRBJ2-5; CDR3aa: CSARDQMGGLGETQYF; CDR3nt: TGCAGTGCTAGAGATCAGATGGGAGGGTTGGGGGAGACCCAGTACTTC
len: 16; abundance: many; v_gene: TRBV11-2; d_gene: -; j_gene: TRBJ1-1; CDR3aa: CASSSNPGGRAFEAFF; CDR3nt: TGTGCCAGCAGCTCCAATCCCGGGGGTCGCGCTTTTGAAGCTTTCTTT
len: 14; abundance: -; v_gene: TRBV11-3; d_gene: -; j_gene: TRBJ2-1; CDR3aa: CASSLRQIREEQFF; CDR3nt: TGTGCCAGCAGCTTACGACAGATCCGGGAAGAGCAGTTCTTC
len: 14; abundance: few; v_gene: TRBV7-3; d_gene: TRBD1; j_gene: TRBJ1-1; CDR3aa: CASRGTGLNTEAFF; CDR3nt: TGTGCCAGCAGGGGGACAGGCCTGAACACTGAAGCTTTCTTT
len: 11; abundance: -; v_gene: TRBV10-3; d_gene: -; j_gene: TRBJ2-1; CDR3aa: CAISQGNEQFF; CDR3nt: TGTGCCATCAGCCAAGGGAATGAGCAGTTCTTC
len: 16; abundance: many; v_gene: TRBV12-3/TRBV12-4; d_gene: TRBD1; j_gene: TRBJ1-5; CDR3aa: CASSIRTGSSNQPQHF; CDR3nt: TGTGCCAGCAGTATACGGACAGGGTCTAGCAATCAGCCCCAGCATTTT
len: 14; abundance: many; v_gene: TRBV5-1; d_gene: -; j_gene: TRBJ1-4; CDR3aa: CASSLRGGDEKLFF; CDR3nt: TGCGCCAGCAGCTTGAGAGGGGGTGATGAAAAACTGTTTTTT
len: 15; abundance: -; v_gene: TRBV16; d_gene: -; j_gene: TRBJ1-5; CDR3aa: CASSQSGTGNQPQHF; CDR3nt: TGTGCCAGCAGCCAATCAGGGACGGGCAATCAGCCCCAGCATTTT
len: 13; abundance: -; v_gene: TRBV5-6; d_gene: -; j_gene: TRBJ2-1; CDR3aa: CASSLRHWPREFF; CDR3nt: TGTGCCAGCAGCTTGAGACATTGGCCGCGGGAGTTCTTC
len: 14; abundance: many; v_gene: TRBV12-3/TRBV12-4; d_gene: TRBD2; j_gene: TRBJ2-7; CDR3aa: CASSLRGAGVEQYF; CDR3nt: TGTGCCAGCAGTTTAAGGGGAGCGGGGGTCGAGCAGTACTTC
len: 15; abundance: many; v_gene: TRBV2; d_gene: TRBD1; j_gene: TRBJ1-1; CDR3aa: CASRKPQGANTEAFF; CDR3nt: TGTGCCAGCAGGAAACCCCAGGGGGCTAACACTGAAGCTTTCTTT
len: 12; abundance: many; v_gene: TRBV28; d_gene: -; j_gene: TRBJ1-6; CDR3aa: CASISANSPLHF; CDR3nt: TGTGCCAGCATCAGCGCTAATTCACCCCTCCACTTT
len: 16; abundance: many; v_gene: TRBV28; d_gene: TRBD1; j_gene: TRBJ2-5; CDR3aa: CASSSRQGRAGETQYF; CDR3nt: TGTGCCAGCAGTTCCCGACAGGGGCGGGCAGGGGAGACCCAGTACTTC
len: 14; abundance: many; v_gene: TRBV7-2; d_gene: -; j_gene: TRBJ2-1; CDR3aa: CASSFGKGSGEQFF; CDR3nt: TGTGCCAGCAGCTTCGGGAAGGGGTCGGGTGAGCAGTTCTTC
len: 16; abundance: many; v_gene: TRBV7-2; d_gene: -; j_gene: TRBJ1-1; CDR3aa: CASSLEAGPLGDKAFF; CDR3nt: TGTGCCAGCAGCTTGGAGGCAGGGCCTCTGGGGGATAAAGCTTTCTTT
len: 16; abundance: few; v_gene: TRBV15; d_gene: TRBD2; j_gene: TRBJ2-1; CDR3aa: CATAGVRTSPANEQFF; CDR3nt: TGTGCCACTGCCGGGGTTAGGACTAGCCCGGCAAATGAGCAGTTCTTC
len: 16; abundance: many; v_gene: TRBV28; d_gene: TRBD2; j_gene: TRBJ2-7; CDR3aa: CASSPWTSGSVYEQYF; CDR3nt: TGTGCCAGCAGTCCGTGGACTAGCGGGAGTGTATACGAGCAGTACTTC
len: 16; abundance: few; v_gene: TRBV6-5; d_gene: -; j_gene: TRBJ1-1; CDR3aa: CASSYSTHLQDTEAFF; CDR3nt: TGTGCCAGCAGTTACTCGACCCACCTACAGGACACTGAAGCTTTCTTT
len: 11; abundance: many; v_gene: TRBV30; d_gene: -; j_gene: TRBJ2-2; CDR3aa: CAWSGQVRLFF; CDR3nt: TGTGCCTGGAGTGGACAGGTCAGACTGTTTTTT
len: 16; abundance: -; v_gene: TRBV15; d_gene: -; j_gene: TRBJ2-4; CDR3aa: CATSIDLTLAKNIQYF; CDR3nt: TGTGCCACCAGCATCGACCTTACCTTAGCCAAAAACATTCAGTACTTC
len: 17; abundance: many; v_gene: TRBV5-1; d_gene: -; j_gene: TRBJ2-7; CDR3aa: CASSLVGNSRFTHEQYF; CDR3nt: TGCGCCAGCAGCTTGGTTGGCAACTCCCGATTTACTCACGAGCAGTACTTC
len: 13; abundance: many; v_gene: TRBV2; d_gene: -; j_gene: TRBJ1-2; CDR3aa: CASRSGRDYGYTF; CDR3nt: TGTGCCAGCAGGTCGGGACGGGACTATGGCTACACCTTC
len: 16; abundance: many; v_gene: TRBV3-1; d_gene: -; j_gene: TRBJ2-2; CDR3aa: CASSQDSYQNTGELFF; CDR3nt: TGTGCCAGCAGCCAAGACTCCTACCAGAACACCGGGGAGCTGTTTTTT
len: 15; abundance: many; v_gene: TRBV5-1; d_gene: TRBD1; j_gene: TRBJ1-1; CDR3aa: CASSLAGDRGTEAFF; CDR3nt: TGCGCCAGCAGCTTGGCCGGAGACAGGGGGACTGAAGCTTTCTTT
len: 13; abundance: few; v_gene: TRBV7-9; d_gene: TRBD1; j_gene: TRBJ1-6; CDR3aa: CASSSLTGAALHF; CDR3nt: TGTGCCAGCAGCTCCTTAACAGGGGCGGCCCTCCACTTT
len: 16; abundance: -; v_gene: TRBV6-1; d_gene: TRBD2; j_gene: TRBJ2-2; CDR3aa: CASSEVLAGGPGELFF; CDR3nt: TGTGCCAGCAGTGAAGTACTAGCGGGGGGGCCCGGGGAGCTGTTTTTT
len: 12; abundance: few; v_gene: TRBV6-1; d_gene: -; j_gene: TRBJ2-7; CDR3aa: CASRTPSYEQYF; CDR3nt: TGTGCCAGCAGAACACCGTCCTACGAGCAGTACTTC
len: 14; abundance: many; v_gene: TRBV28; d_gene: TRBD1; j_gene: TRBJ1-4; CDR3aa: CASRQQGAIEKLFF; CDR3nt: TGTGCCAGCAGGCAACAGGGGGCAATCGAAAAACTGTTTTTT
len: 13; abundance: -; v_gene: TRBV30; d_gene: -; j_gene: TRBJ1-4; CDR3aa: CAWTPGGYENLFF; CDR3nt: TGTGCCTGGACTCCTGGGGGATATGAGAATCTGTTTTTT
len: 10; abundance: -; v_gene: TRBV19; d_gene: -; j_gene: TRBJ1-2; CDR3aa: CASMGYGYTF; CDR3nt: TGTGCCAGTATGGGCTATGGCTACACCTTC
len: 14; abundance: -; v_gene: TRBV7-8; d_gene: -; j_gene: TRBJ1-1; CDR3aa: CASSAVGGGTEAFF; CDR3nt: TGTGCCAGCAGCGCTGTGGGAGGCGGGACTGAAGCTTTCTTT
len: 14; abundance: many; v_gene: TRBV10-3; d_gene: -; j_gene: TRBJ1-1; CDR3aa: CAISVGKENTEAFF; CDR3nt: TGTGCCATCAGTGTCGGGAAGGAAAACACTGAAGCTTTCTTT
len: 12; abundance: -; v_gene: TRBV20-1; d_gene: -; j_gene: TRBJ2-1; CDR3aa: CSAPDEANEQFF; CDR3nt: TGCAGTGCGCCCGACGAGGCTAATGAGCAGTTCTTC
len: 15; abundance: -; v_gene: TRBV9; d_gene: -; j_gene: TRBJ2-3; CDR3aa: CASSVDTTWGDTQYF; CDR3nt: TGTGCCAGCAGCGTAGATACGACCTGGGGGGATACGCAGTATTTT
len: 14; abundance: many; v_gene: TRBV20-1; d_gene: -; j_gene: TRBJ2-2; CDR3aa: CSAREQPNTGELFF; CDR3nt: TGCAGTGCTAGAGAACAGCCGAACACCGGGGAGCTGTTTTTT